Shown below are 9 T cell receptor beta chains from a single sample sequenced in a study of blood T cell dynamics during melanoma immunotherapy. This sample's time point: pre-treatment baseline. The table came from immunoSEQ multiplex PCR; TCRdb's copy has only in-frame clones and leaves some out. The sample has over 10,000 clones; roughly 84% are singletons. The sequencing used blood, collected from a patient treated with checkpoint blockade. The source is a human donor with melanoma.

The V and J genes are TRBV5-8 and TRBJ2-3; D assignment may be TRBD1 or TRBD2 (6 bases each). Trimming cost V 0 bases and J 3 bases, with 11 bases left between them. The CDR3 has 15 amino acids. Germline lookup yields CDR1 SGHTS and CDR2 YDEGEE. The CDR3 region has the DNA TGTGCCAGCAGCTTGGCGGGGGCGAGAACAGATACGCAGTATTTT. Translated, it gives CASSLAGARTDTQYF.

This chain uses TRBV18 with TRBJ1-1, with TRBD1 as a possible D gene (5 bases). The CDR3 runs 14 residues. The V and J ends lost 3 bases and 3 bases respectively, with 11 bases between them. The germline V gene encodes CDR1 KGHSH and CDR2 LQKENI. CDR3 in DNA: TGTGCCAGCTCACCTTACACAGGATACACTGAAGCTTTCTTT. Its translation is CASSPYTGYTEAFF.

The rearrangement joins TRBV5-1 to TRBJ1-2; D gene ambiguous. The CDR3 consists of 13 residues. V dropped 5 bases and J dropped 4 bases, with 12 bases sitting between them. Germline CDR1 SGHRS, CDR2 YFSETQ. CDR3 bases: TGCGCCAGCAGAACTGAGGACGTCTATGGCTACACCTTC. It is translated as CASRTEDVYGYTF.

The chain joins TRBV29-1 to TRBJ2-7; D is perhaps TRBD1 (6 bases). V was pared by 3 bases and J by 10 bases, with 16 bases between. The CDR3 runs to 12 residues. Germline CDR1 and CDR2: SQVTM and ANQGSEA. In DNA form, the CDR3 reads TGCAGCGTTGATCGAGGGGGTGGAGGTCAGTACTTC. Translating gives CSVDRGGGGQYF.

The chain combines TRBV2 with TRBJ2-3; D remains unclear. Germline CDR1 reads SNHLY; CDR2 reads FYNNEI. CDR3 length: 10 residues. The V end lost 11 bases, the J end lost 3 bases, and 6 bases lay between the germline ends. CDR3 amino acids: CAVRTDTQYF. CDR3 nucleotides: TGTGCCGTGCGAACAGATACGCAGTATTTT.

This chain joins TRBV19 and TRBJ1-1; D uncertain. The germline V gene encodes CDR1 LNHDA and CDR2 SQIVND (reference sequence). The germline V and J ends were trimmed by 1 base and 1 base, with 10 bases remaining between them. The CDR3 has 15 residues. The CDR3 DNA is TGTGCCAGTAGTATAGTTTTTTCAGCGAACACTGAAGCTTTCTTT. Its protein is CASSIVFSANTEAFF.

This clone was detected only once. V and J are TRBV18 and TRBJ1-2; TRBD1 agrees at 7 bases. The germline V gene encodes CDR1 KGHSH and CDR2 LQKENI. Trimming at V came to 2 bases and at J to 6 bases, leaving 6 bases not matched to a gene. The CDR3 covers 14 residues. In nucleotides, the CDR3 is TGTGCCAGCTCACCAATCCAGGGGGAGAATGGCTACACCTTC. It encodes CASSPIQGENGYTF.

This clone was detected only once. The chain couples TRBV30 to TRBJ1-5; the D gene is possibly TRBD1 (5 bases). This CDR3 is built from 17 residues. Germline V gene lookup returns CDR1 GTSNPN and CDR2 SVGIG (reference sequence). With 1 base removed from V and 4 bases from J, the gap between germline ends came to 20 bases. The CDR3 spells CAWSGGPSGLRNQPQHF. CDR3 nucleotides: TGTGCCTGGAGTGGAGGTCCGTCGGGACTTCGTAATCAGCCCCAGCATTTT.

This chain joins TRBV6-1 and TRBJ1-5, with D uncertain. The germline CDR1 and CDR2 sequences are MNHNS and SASEGT. CDR3 size: 14 residues. V dropped 7 bases and J dropped 0 bases, with 10 bases sitting between them. The CDR3: CASIKQISNQPQHF. Written as DNA, the CDR3 is TGTGCCAGCATCAAACAGATTAGCAATCAGCCCCAGCATTTT.